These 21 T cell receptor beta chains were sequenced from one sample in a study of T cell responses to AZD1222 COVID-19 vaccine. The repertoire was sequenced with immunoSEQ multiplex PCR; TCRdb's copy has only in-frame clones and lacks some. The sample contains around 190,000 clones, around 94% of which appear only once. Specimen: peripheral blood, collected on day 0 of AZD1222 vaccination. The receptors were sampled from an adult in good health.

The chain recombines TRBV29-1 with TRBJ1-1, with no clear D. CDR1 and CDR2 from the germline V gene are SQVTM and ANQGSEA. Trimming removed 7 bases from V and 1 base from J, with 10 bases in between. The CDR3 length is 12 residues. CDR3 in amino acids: CSAATQNTEAFF. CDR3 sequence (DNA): TGCAGCGCGGCGACACAGAACACTGAAGCTTTCTTT.

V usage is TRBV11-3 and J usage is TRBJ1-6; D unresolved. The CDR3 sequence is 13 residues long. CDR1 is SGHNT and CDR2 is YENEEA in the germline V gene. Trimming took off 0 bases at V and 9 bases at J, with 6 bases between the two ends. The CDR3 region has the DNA TGTGCCAGCAGCTTAGATCGGGCTTCACCCCTCCACTTT. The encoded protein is CASSLDRASPLHF.

CDR3 amino acids: CASSLETGLEAFF. Written as DNA, the CDR3 is TGTGCCAGCAGCTTAGAGACAGGGCTTGAAGCTTTCTTT. The chain links TRBV7-9 to TRBJ1-1, with 7 bases that match TRBD1. V trimming: 1 base; J trimming: 7 bases; junction bases outside the gene matches: 3. This CDR3 has 13 residues. The germline V gene has CDR1 SEHNR and CDR2 FQNEAQ (reference sequence).

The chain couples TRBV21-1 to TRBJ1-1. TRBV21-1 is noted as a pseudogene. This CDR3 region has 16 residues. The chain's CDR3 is CASSKCQGGRNTEAFF. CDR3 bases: TGTGCCAGCAGCAAATGCCAGGGGGGGAGGAACACTGAAGCTTTCTTT.

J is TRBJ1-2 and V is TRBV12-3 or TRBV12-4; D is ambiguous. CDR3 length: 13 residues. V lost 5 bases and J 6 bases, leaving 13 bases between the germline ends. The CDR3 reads CASSPIAGHGYTF. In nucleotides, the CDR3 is TGTGCCAGCAGTCCCATTGCCGGCCATGGCTACACCTTC.

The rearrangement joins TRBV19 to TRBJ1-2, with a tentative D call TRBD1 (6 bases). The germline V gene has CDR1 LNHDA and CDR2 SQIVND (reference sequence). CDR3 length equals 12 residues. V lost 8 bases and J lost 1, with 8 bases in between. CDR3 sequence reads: CASGQFNYGYTF. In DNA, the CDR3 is TGTGCCAGTGGACAGTTTAACTATGGCTACACCTTC.

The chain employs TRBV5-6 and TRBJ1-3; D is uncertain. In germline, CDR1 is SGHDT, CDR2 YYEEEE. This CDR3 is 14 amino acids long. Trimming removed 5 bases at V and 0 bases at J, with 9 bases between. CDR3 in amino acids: CASSVRDSGNTIYF. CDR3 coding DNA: TGTGCCAGCAGTGTCCGGGACTCTGGAAACACCATATATTTT.

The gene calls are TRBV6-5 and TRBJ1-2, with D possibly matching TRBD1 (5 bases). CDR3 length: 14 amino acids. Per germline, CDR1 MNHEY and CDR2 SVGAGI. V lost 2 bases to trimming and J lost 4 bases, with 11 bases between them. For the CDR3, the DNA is TGTGCCAGCAGTTACGGCAGGGAGGCCTATGGCTACACCTTC. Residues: CASSYGREAYGYTF.

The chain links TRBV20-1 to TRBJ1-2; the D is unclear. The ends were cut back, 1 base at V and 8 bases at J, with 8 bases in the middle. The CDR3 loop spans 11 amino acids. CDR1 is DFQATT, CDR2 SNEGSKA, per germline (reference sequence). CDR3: CSARVSEGYTF. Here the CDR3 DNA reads TGCAGTGCTAGAGTTTCGGAGGGCTACACCTTC.

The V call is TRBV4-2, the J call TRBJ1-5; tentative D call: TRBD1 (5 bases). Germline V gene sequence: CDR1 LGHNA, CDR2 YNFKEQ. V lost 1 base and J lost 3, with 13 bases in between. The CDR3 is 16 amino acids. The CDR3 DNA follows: TGTGCCAGCAGCCAAGTCGACCAGGGCCACAATCAGCCCCAGCATTTT. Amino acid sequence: CASSQVDQGHNQPQHF.

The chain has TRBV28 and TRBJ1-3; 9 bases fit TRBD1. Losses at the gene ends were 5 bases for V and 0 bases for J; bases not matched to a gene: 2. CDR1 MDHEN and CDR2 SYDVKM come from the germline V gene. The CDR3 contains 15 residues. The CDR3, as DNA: TGTGCCAGCAGTCTGGGACAGGGCTCTGGAAACACCATATATTTT. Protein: CASSLGQGSGNTIYF. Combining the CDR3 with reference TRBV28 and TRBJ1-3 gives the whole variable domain DVKVTQSSRYLVKRTGEKVFLECVQDMDHENMFWYRQDPGLGLRLIYFSYDVKMKEKGDIPEGYSVSREKKERFSLILESASTNQTSMYLCASSLGQGSGNTIYFGEGSWLTVV.

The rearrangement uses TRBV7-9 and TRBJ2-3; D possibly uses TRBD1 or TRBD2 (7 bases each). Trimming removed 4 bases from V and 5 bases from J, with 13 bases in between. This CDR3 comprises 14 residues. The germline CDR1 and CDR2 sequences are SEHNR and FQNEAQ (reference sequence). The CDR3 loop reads CASSSGGGRDTQYF. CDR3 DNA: TGTGCCAGCAGCTCAGGGGGGGGACGAGATACGCAGTATTTT.

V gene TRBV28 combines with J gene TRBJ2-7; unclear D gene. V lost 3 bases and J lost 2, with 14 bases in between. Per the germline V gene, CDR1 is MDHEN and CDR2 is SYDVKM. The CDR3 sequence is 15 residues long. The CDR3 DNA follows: TGTGCCAGCAGTTTCCCCCAGACCGCCACCTACGAGCAGTACTTC. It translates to CASSFPQTATYEQYF.

In DNA form, the CDR3 reads TGTGCCAGCGGGGATGGGTACGACTATGGCTACACCTTC. Translated: CASGDGYDYGYTF. V and J are TRBV13 and TRBJ1-2; D unresolved. The CDR3 runs to 13 residues. V lost 8 bases and J lost 3, with 13 bases in between. The germline gives CDR1 PRHDT, CDR2 FYEKMQ (reference sequence).

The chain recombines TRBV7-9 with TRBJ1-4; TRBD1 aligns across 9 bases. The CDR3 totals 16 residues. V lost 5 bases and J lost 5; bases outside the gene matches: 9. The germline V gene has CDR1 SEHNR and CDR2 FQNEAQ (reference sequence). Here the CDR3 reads CASSPLGTGQNEKLFF. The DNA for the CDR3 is TGTGCCAGCAGCCCTCTCGGGACAGGGCAGAATGAAAAACTGTTTTTT.

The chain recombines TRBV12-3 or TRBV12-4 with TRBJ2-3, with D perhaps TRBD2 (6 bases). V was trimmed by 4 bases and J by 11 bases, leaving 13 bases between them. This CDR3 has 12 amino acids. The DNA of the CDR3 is TGTGCCAGCAGTTCGCCCGGGGGAGGGCAGTATTTT. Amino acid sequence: CASSSPGGGQYF.

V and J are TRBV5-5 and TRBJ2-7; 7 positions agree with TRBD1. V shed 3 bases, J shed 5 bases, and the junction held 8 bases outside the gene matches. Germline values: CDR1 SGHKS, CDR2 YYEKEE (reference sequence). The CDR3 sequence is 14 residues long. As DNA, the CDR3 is TGTGCCAGCAGCTATGAACCGACAGGGAACGAGCAGTACTTC. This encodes CASSYEPTGNEQYF.

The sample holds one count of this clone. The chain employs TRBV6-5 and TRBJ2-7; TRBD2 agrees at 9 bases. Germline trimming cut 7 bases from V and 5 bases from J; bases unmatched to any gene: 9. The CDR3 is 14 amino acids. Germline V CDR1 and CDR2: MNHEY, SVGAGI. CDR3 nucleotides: TGTGCCAGCACGTCAGGGACTAGCATCGACGAGCAGTACTTC. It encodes CASTSGTSIDEQYF.

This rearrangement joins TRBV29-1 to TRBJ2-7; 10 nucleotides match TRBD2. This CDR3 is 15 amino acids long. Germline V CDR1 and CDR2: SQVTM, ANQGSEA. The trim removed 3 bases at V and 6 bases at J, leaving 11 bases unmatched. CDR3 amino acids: CSVDSIAGGVLEQYF. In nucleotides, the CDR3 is TGCAGCGTTGACTCCATAGCGGGGGGTGTCCTCGAGCAGTACTTC.

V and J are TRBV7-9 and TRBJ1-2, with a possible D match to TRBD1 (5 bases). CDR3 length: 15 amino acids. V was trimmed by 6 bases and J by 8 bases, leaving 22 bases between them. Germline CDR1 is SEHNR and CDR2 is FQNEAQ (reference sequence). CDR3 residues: CASSFAEGRKSGYTF. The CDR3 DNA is TGTGCCAGCAGTTTCGCGGAGGGACGGAAGTCGGGCTACACCTTC.

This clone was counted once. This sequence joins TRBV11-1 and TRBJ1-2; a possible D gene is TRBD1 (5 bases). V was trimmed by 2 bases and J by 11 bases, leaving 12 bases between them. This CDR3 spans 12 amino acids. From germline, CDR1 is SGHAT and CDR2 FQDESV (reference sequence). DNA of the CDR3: TGTGCCAGCAGCTTATCGGGGGAAAAATACACCTTC. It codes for CASSLSGEKYTF.